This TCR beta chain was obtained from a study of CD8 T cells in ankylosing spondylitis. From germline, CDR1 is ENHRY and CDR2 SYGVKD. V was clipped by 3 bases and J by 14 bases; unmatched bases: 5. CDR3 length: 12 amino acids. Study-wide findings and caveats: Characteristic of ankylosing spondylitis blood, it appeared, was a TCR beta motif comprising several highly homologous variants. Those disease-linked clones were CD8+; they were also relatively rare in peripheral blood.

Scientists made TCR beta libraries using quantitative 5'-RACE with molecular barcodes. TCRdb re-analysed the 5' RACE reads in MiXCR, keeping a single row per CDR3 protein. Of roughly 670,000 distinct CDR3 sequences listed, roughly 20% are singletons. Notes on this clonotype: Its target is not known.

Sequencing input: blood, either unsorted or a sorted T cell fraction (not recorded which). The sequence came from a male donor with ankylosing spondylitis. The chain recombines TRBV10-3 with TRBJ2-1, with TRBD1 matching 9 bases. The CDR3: CAISDPDRGKFF. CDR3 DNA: TGTGCCATCAGTGACCCGGACAGGGGCAAGTTCTTC.